The rows below give T cell receptor beta chains drawn from one sample of a study of PD-1 blockade in classical Hodgkin lymphoma. Produced via immunoSEQ multiplex PCR; TCRdb's table is partial and in-frame only. The sample records approximately 57,000 clones, approximately 90% being singletons. The sequencing here drew on peripheral blood mononuclear cells (PBMCs), taken before the second cycle of nivolumab. These receptors were collected from a human donor with classical Hodgkin lymphoma. Each CDR3 is given with its conserved first and last residue. The order of the fields is clone size, V gene, J gene, D gene, CDR3 DNA, CDR3 protein. D genes are given only for firm matches. Size is omitted from some rows. Given values are once, few, many or a class for expanded clones.

clone_size: .; v_call: TRBV27; j_call: TRBJ2-7; d_call: .; cdr3_nt: TGTGCCAGCAGTTGGTCGGGGGCCCACTCCTACGAGCAGTACTTC; cdr3_aa: CASSWSGAHSYEQYF
clone_size: .; v_call: TRBV7-9; j_call: TRBJ1-1; d_call: .; cdr3_nt: TGTGCCAGCAGCTTAGAAGTCTTTCCTGAAGCTTTCTTT; cdr3_aa: CASSLEVFPEAFF
clone_size: .; v_call: TRBV2; j_call: TRBJ2-5; d_call: .; cdr3_nt: TGTGCCAGTGTGCGCCGGCCCGGAGGGATGCAAGAGACCCAGTACTTC; cdr3_aa: CASVRRPGGMQETQYF
clone_size: .; v_call: TRBV5-1; j_call: TRBJ2-5; d_call: TRBD2; cdr3_nt: TGCGCCAGCAGCTTTAGCCCCGGACTAGCGATACAAGAGACCCAGTACTTC; cdr3_aa: CASSFSPGLAIQETQYF
clone_size: .; v_call: TRBV5-1; j_call: TRBJ2-3; d_call: TRBD2; cdr3_nt: TGCGCCAGCAGCTTGACCCCTAGCGGGGGTGGTAGCTATTTT; cdr3_aa: CASSLTPSGGGSYF
clone_size: .; v_call: TRBV19; j_call: TRBJ2-7; d_call: TRBD1; cdr3_nt: TGTGCCAGCAGGGACAGGGGCTCCGAGCAGTACTTC; cdr3_aa: CASRDRGSEQYF
clone_size: .; v_call: TRBV28; j_call: TRBJ2-2; d_call: .; cdr3_nt: TGTGCCAGCAGGTTTGGGGGGGAGCTGTTTTTT; cdr3_aa: CASRFGGELFF
clone_size: .; v_call: TRBV29-1; j_call: TRBJ2-1; d_call: .; cdr3_nt: TGCAGCGTTGATAATTTGGCCGAGGGATACAATGAGCAGTTCTTC; cdr3_aa: CSVDNLAEGYNEQFF
clone_size: .; v_call: TRBV9; j_call: TRBJ1-6; d_call: .; cdr3_nt: TGTGCCAGCGCATCGGAGGGGGATAATTCACCCCTCCACTTT; cdr3_aa: CASASEGDNSPLHF
clone_size: .; v_call: TRBV6-6; j_call: TRBJ2-7; d_call: .; cdr3_nt: TGTGCCAGCAGTTACTTGGCCACAATCCCATACGAGCAGTACTTC; cdr3_aa: CASSYLATIPYEQYF
clone_size: .; v_call: TRBV15; j_call: TRBJ1-2; d_call: .; cdr3_nt: TGTGCCACCAGCAGTCGGGACTCCGCCTCGTATGGCTACACCTTC; cdr3_aa: CATSSRDSASYGYTF
clone_size: .; v_call: TRBV7-9; j_call: TRBJ2-7; d_call: .; cdr3_nt: TGTGCCAGCAGCTCAGTCGGGACTGGGGCCGCCGAGCAGTACTTC; cdr3_aa: CASSSVGTGAAEQYF
clone_size: .; v_call: TRBV9; j_call: TRBJ2-3; d_call: .; cdr3_nt: TGTGCCAGCAGCGTAGCTGAGGACTTCGCAGATACGCAGTATTTT; cdr3_aa: CASSVAEDFADTQYF
clone_size: .; v_call: TRBV6-4; j_call: TRBJ2-1; d_call: TRBD2; cdr3_nt: TGTGCCAGCAGCCTAGGGGAGGGCTATGAGCAGTTCTTC; cdr3_aa: CASSLGEGYEQFF
clone_size: .; v_call: TRBV28; j_call: TRBJ2-7; d_call: .; cdr3_nt: TGTGCCAGCAGTTTTGTAGGGGTAGGTGCCTACGAGCAGTACTTC; cdr3_aa: CASSFVGVGAYEQYF
clone_size: .; v_call: TRBV10-3; j_call: TRBJ2-2; d_call: .; cdr3_nt: TGTGCCATCAGTGGGAGTAGAACTACCGGGGAGCTGTTTTTT; cdr3_aa: CAISGSRTTGELFF
clone_size: .; v_call: TRBV12-5; j_call: TRBJ2-1; d_call: TRBD2; cdr3_nt: TGTGCTAGTGGCCGGACTAGCGGGAGTTTTTACGATGAGCAGTTCTTC; cdr3_aa: CASGRTSGSFYDEQFF
clone_size: .; v_call: TRBV5-1; j_call: TRBJ1-3; d_call: .; cdr3_nt: TGCGCCAGCAGCCCCCCGGGGGGAAACACCATATATTTT; cdr3_aa: CASSPPGGNTIYF
clone_size: .; v_call: TRBV27; j_call: TRBJ1-4; d_call: TRBD1; cdr3_nt: TGTGCCAGCAGTTTAAACAGGGGATACGAAAAACTGTTTTTT; cdr3_aa: CASSLNRGYEKLFF
clone_size: once; v_call: TRBV13; j_call: TRBJ1-4; d_call: .; cdr3_nt: TGTGCCAGCAGCCGGATATTACAGCGGGGCCCACATAATGAAAAACTGTTTTTT; cdr3_aa: CASSRILQRGPHNEKLFF
clone_size: .; v_call: TRBV9; j_call: TRBJ2-7; d_call: TRBD2; cdr3_nt: TGTGCCAGCGGACAGGGAGCGGGAGGGCCCTACGAGCAGTACTTC; cdr3_aa: CASGQGAGGPYEQYF
clone_size: .; v_call: TRBV27; j_call: TRBJ2-3; d_call: .; cdr3_nt: TGTGCCAGCAGAGCCCGGGGGACAGATACGCAGTATTTT; cdr3_aa: CASRARGTDTQYF
clone_size: once; v_call: TRBV27; j_call: TRBJ2-7; d_call: .; cdr3_nt: TGTGCCAGCGGGTTGCAGGGCTTCTCCTACGAGCAGTACTTC; cdr3_aa: CASGLQGFSYEQYF
clone_size: once; v_call: TRBV2; j_call: TRBJ2-3; d_call: .; cdr3_nt: TGTGCCAGCAGTGAGTCGGCGAGTCGCACAGATACGCAGTATTTT; cdr3_aa: CASSESASRTDTQYF